Below are 2 T cell receptor beta chains sequenced from a single sample in a study of blood T cell repertoires in COVID-19. Profiled with immunoSEQ multiplex PCR; TCRdb holds only in-frame clones, not every one. The sample lists roughly 74,000 clones; about 83% were seen once. The material sequenced was peripheral blood. These receptors all stem from an older man with acute or convalescent COVID-19.

The chain links TRBV13 to TRBJ1-6, with 9 bases identical to TRBD1. With 6 bases clipped from V and 7 bases from J, the junction kept 7 bases outside the gene matches. Germline CDR1 is PRHDT and CDR2 is FYEKMQ (reference sequence). The length of the CDR3 is 15 residues. The CDR3: CASSSTGGNNSPLHF. CDR3 in DNA: TGTGCCAGCAGTTCGACAGGGGGAAACAATTCACCCCTCCACTTT.

This clone was counted ten times or more. The chain carries TRBV10-2 and TRBJ2-7; 11 positions agree with TRBD2. The CDR3 contains 16 residues. The germline V gene encodes CDR1 WSHSY and CDR2 SAAADI. Trimming took 7 bases from V and 7 from J; bases not matched to a gene: 15. CDR3 DNA: TGCGCCAGCACCGACCGCAGTCTAGCGGGAGGAGGAGAGCAGTACTTC. This codes for CASTDRSLAGGGEQYF.